The rows below give T cell receptor beta chains drawn from one sample of a study of shared clonotypes between healthy human individuals. The table came from immunoSEQ multiplex PCR; TCRdb's copy has only in-frame clones and leaves some out. The sample carries about 2 million clones, around 95% recorded once. The source material was naive CD4+ T cells sorted from blood. The receptors here all came from a man aged 18-30 years in good health. Each CDR3 is given with its conserved first and last residue. The D gene is left open where the match is weak. Some rows have no size entry. The others give once, few or many, or a class for an expanded clone.

d_call: .; v_call: TRBV5-4; clone_size: .; j_call: TRBJ1-4; cdr3_aa: CASSYFSATNEKLFF; cdr3_nt: TGTGCCAGCAGCTACTTTTCCGCAACTAATGAAAAACTGTTTTTT
d_call: TRBD2; v_call: TRBV30; clone_size: .; j_call: TRBJ2-1; cdr3_aa: CAWSAATSGSRSYNEQFF; cdr3_nt: TGTGCCTGGAGTGCCGCGACTAGCGGGAGTAGGTCCTACAATGAGCAGTTCTTC
d_call: .; v_call: TRBV2; clone_size: .; j_call: TRBJ2-6; cdr3_aa: CASSDQGGANVLTF; cdr3_nt: TGTGCCAGCAGTGATCAGGGTGGGGCCAACGTCCTGACTTTC
d_call: TRBD1; v_call: TRBV18; clone_size: .; j_call: TRBJ2-5; cdr3_aa: CASHRDRSKETQYF; cdr3_nt: TGTGCCAGTCATAGGGACAGATCTAAAGAGACCCAGTACTTC
d_call: .; v_call: TRBV5-1; clone_size: once; j_call: TRBJ2-7; cdr3_aa: CASSLGAIAVTYEQYF; cdr3_nt: TGCGCCAGCAGCTTGGGGGCGATAGCGGTTACCTACGAGCAGTACTTC
d_call: TRBD1; v_call: TRBV6-6; clone_size: .; j_call: TRBJ1-1; cdr3_aa: CASSPGQVGTEAFF; cdr3_nt: TGTGCCAGCAGTCCGGGACAGGTGGGCACTGAAGCTTTCTTT
d_call: TRBD1; v_call: TRBV2; clone_size: .; j_call: TRBJ1-1; cdr3_aa: CASNLPGQGNTEAFF; cdr3_nt: TGTGCCAGCAACTTGCCGGGACAGGGGAACACTGAAGCTTTCTTT
d_call: TRBD1; v_call: TRBV5-1; clone_size: .; j_call: TRBJ2-1; cdr3_aa: CASSLEGATAFF; cdr3_nt: TGCGCCAGCAGCTTGGAGGGGGCTACCGCGTTCTTC
d_call: TRBD1; v_call: TRBV19; clone_size: .; j_call: TRBJ2-5; cdr3_aa: CASSSGQGLETQYF; cdr3_nt: TGTGCCAGTAGTTCCGGACAGGGGCTCGAGACCCAGTACTTC
d_call: .; v_call: TRBV18; clone_size: .; j_call: TRBJ1-1; cdr3_aa: CASSPQGRTEAFF; cdr3_nt: TGTGCCAGCTCACCACAGGGGAGGACTGAAGCTTTCTTT
d_call: TRBD2; v_call: TRBV30; clone_size: .; j_call: TRBJ2-7; cdr3_aa: CAWSPGTSGTIYEQYF; cdr3_nt: TGTGCCTGGAGTCCTGGGACTAGCGGGACAATTTACGAGCAGTACTTC
d_call: TRBD2; v_call: TRBV2; clone_size: .; j_call: TRBJ2-2; cdr3_aa: CASSLAGGANTGELFF; cdr3_nt: TGTGCCAGCAGTTTAGCGGGGGGCGCGAACACCGGGGAGCTGTTTTTT
d_call: TRBD2; v_call: TRBV10-3; clone_size: .; j_call: TRBJ2-7; cdr3_aa: CAISVGGAGSYEQYF; cdr3_nt: TGTGCCATCAGTGTGGGAGGAGCGGGATCCTACGAGCAGTACTTC